The 20 T cell receptor beta chains given below trace back to one sample, sequenced in a study of T-cell memory formation after mild COVID-19. TCRdb reprocessed the 5' RACE reads via MiXCR and lists one record per CDR3 protein. The table includes about 360,000 distinct CDR3 sequences, roughly an eighth detected once. Sequenced: PBMCs or a T cell subset sorted from them (not recorded which). All receptors derive from a man aged 18 to 29 who had mild COVID-19 (a few samples of this study predate the infection). Cell type and time point are not known.

V usage is TRBV21-1 and J usage is TRBJ2-5; the table's D call, TRBD1, was not checked against the DNA. TRBV21-1 is annotated as a pseudogene. The CDR3 spans 17 residues. Written as DNA, the CDR3 is TGTGCCAGCAGCAAAGATAGTGAAGTCGGCGCGGAAGAGACCCAGTACTTC. Protein: CASSKDSEVGAEETQYF.

The rearrangement joins TRBV5-1 to TRBJ1-1; D unclear. Germline CDR1 is SGHRS and CDR2 is YFSETQ. The V end was cut by 3 bases, the J end by 1 base, with 16 bases between. The CDR3 consists of 16 residues. The CDR3 is CASSSLGVSQNTEAFF. DNA of the CDR3: TGCGCCAGCAGCTCTCTCGGCGTCAGCCAGAACACTGAAGCTTTCTTT.

This clonotype was detected only a few times. This chain connects TRBV7-8 to TRBJ2-2; D might be TRBD1 or TRBD2, each matching 6 bases. The CDR3 contains 17 residues. Germline CDR1 and CDR2: SGHVS and FQNEAQ. V lost 0 bases to trimming and J lost 7 bases, with 18 bases between them. CDR3 region: CASSLAMKSGAYGELFF. The DNA for the CDR3 is TGTGCCAGCAGCTTAGCGATGAAGTCGGGGGCTTACGGGGAGCTGTTTTTT. The variable domain in full, with the rest retrieved from reference TRBV7-8 and TRBJ2-2, is GAGVSQSPRYKVAKRGQDVALRCDPISGHVSLFWYQQALGQGPEFLTYFQNEAQLDKSGLPSDRFFAERPEGSVSTLKIQRTQQEDSAVYLCASSLAMKSGAYGELFFGEGSRLTVL.

This clonotype was seen a handful of times. The chain uses TRBV4-3 and TRBJ1-4, with D possibly being TRBD1 (5 bases). With 0 bases removed from V and 10 bases from J, the gap between germline ends came to 18 bases. From germline, CDR1 is LGHNA and CDR2 YSLEER. The CDR3 loop spans 16 amino acids. The CDR3 region has the DNA TGCGCCAGCAGCCAAGATATCCCCGGGGGTAGAGTAAAACTGTTTTTT. Translation: CASSQDIPGGRVKLFF.

This clonotype was counted only a few times. The V call is TRBV3-1, the J call TRBJ2-7; 9 positions agree with TRBD1. The CDR3 extends over 16 amino acids. The trim removed 0 bases at V and 9 bases at J, leaving 12 bases unmatched. CDR1 and CDR2 (germline): LGHDT, YNNKEL (reference sequence). DNA for the CDR3: TGTGCCAGCAGCCAAGAGACCGGGACAGGGTGGTTTCTGCAGTACTTC. Translated: CASSQETGTGWFLQYF.

The CDR3 loop is CASALQGHTQYF. The CDR3 nucleotides read TGTGCCAGCGCGTTACAAGGGCACACGCAGTATTTT. The V gene is TRBV12-3 or TRBV12-4, the J gene TRBJ2-3; D not resolved. The CDR3 contains 12 residues. V lost 8 bases and J lost 9, with 15 bases in between.

This clonotype was recorded a few times. The chain carries TRBV20-1 and TRBJ2-5, with a tentative D call TRBD1 (6 bases). The CDR3 sequence is 13 residues long. V lost 0 bases and J 5 bases, leaving 10 bases between the germline ends. CDR1 and CDR2 from the germline V gene are DFQATT and SNEGSKA (reference sequence). CDR3 DNA sequence: TGCAGTGCTAGAGATACAGGGTCTGAGACCCAGTACTTC. This codes for CSARDTGSETQYF.

CDR3 coding DNA: TGCGCCAGCAGCCAAGATATCGGGGGGGCCGGGGAGCTGTTTTTT. It translates to CASSQDIGGAGELFF. V and J are TRBV4-3 and TRBJ2-2; 8 bases agree with TRBD2. After removal of 0 bases from V and 6 bases from J, the junction contained 3 bases not matched to a gene. The CDR3 spans 15 residues. Germline V CDR1 and CDR2: LGHNA, YSLEER.

Only a few counts were recorded for this clonotype. This chain links TRBV6-5 with TRBJ1-4; TRBD1 aligns across 9 bases. The CDR3 is 14 amino acids. Trimming cost V 5 bases and J 8 bases; bases outside gene matches: 6. Germline V CDR1 and CDR2: MNHEY, SVGAGI. The CDR3 nucleotides read TGTGCCAGCAGTCCTTGGACAGGGGCGGAAAAACTGTTTTTT. It is translated as CASSPWTGAEKLFF.

There are a few counts of this clonotype. V and J are TRBV29-1 and TRBJ2-5, with no clear D. Germline V gene lookup returns CDR1 SQVTM and CDR2 ANQGSEA. This CDR3 contains 12 residues. Trimming pared 4 bases from V and 1 base from J, leaving 7 bases between. The CDR3 DNA reads TGCAGCGTTGTGGACCGCCAAGAGACCCAGTACTTC. Residues: CSVVDRQETQYF. Together with reference TRBV29-1 and TRBJ2-5, the CDR3 gives the full variable domain: SAVISQKPSRDICQRGTSLTIQCQVDSQVTMMFWYRQQPGQSLTLIATANQGSEATYESGFVIDKFPISRPNLTFSTLTVSNMSPEDSSIYLCSVVDRQETQYFGPGTRLLVL.

V gene TRBV6-5 combines with J gene TRBJ2-2; D is perhaps TRBD2 (5 bases). Germline CDR1 MNHEY, CDR2 SVGAGI. The V gene lost 6 bases and the J gene lost 2 bases, with 22 bases spanning the gap. This CDR3 has 18 residues. CDR3 loop: CASSSHSLGVPNTGELFF. The CDR3 bases are TGTGCCAGCAGCTCCCACTCCCTCGGGGTCCCCAACACCGGGGAGCTGTTTTTT.

The chain has TRBV27 and TRBJ2-3, with TRBD1 matching 9 bases. Germline CDR1 MNHEY, CDR2 SMNVEV (reference sequence). With 5 bases clipped from V and 1 base from J, the junction kept 7 bases outside the gene matches. The CDR3 contains 16 residues. CDR3 DNA sequence: TGTGCCAGCAGTGCCTACAGGGGGCTGGGCACAGATACGCAGTATTTT. Amino acids: CASSAYRGLGTDTQYF.

The chain carries TRBV20-1 and TRBJ2-3, with 7 bases lining up with TRBD2. Germline CDR1 is DFQATT and CDR2 is SNEGSKA (reference sequence). V shed 0 bases, J shed 7 bases, and the junction held 10 bases outside the gene matches. CDR3 length equals 15 residues. CDR3 coding DNA: TGCAGTGCTAGAGATCATCTAGCGGTGAAGAATACGCAGTATTTT. Its translation: CSARDHLAVKNTQYF.

In this sample, this clonotype turned up a few times. The V gene is TRBV28, the J gene TRBJ1-1, with unresolved D. CDR1 and CDR2 (germline): MDHEN, SYDVKM. V was trimmed by 8 bases and J by 2 bases, leaving 9 bases between them. The CDR3 sequence is 12 residues long. The CDR3, as DNA: TGTGCCAGCTTAGGGTTTAACACTGAAGCTTTCTTT. The encoded protein is CASLGFNTEAFF.

This clonotype showed up just a few times. The gene calls are TRBV7-9 and TRBJ2-5, with D possibly being TRBD2 (6 bases). V dropped 5 bases and J dropped 5 bases, with 12 bases sitting between them. This CDR3 is 13 amino acids long. CDR1 and CDR2 from the germline V gene are SEHNR and FQNEAQ (reference sequence). The DNA for the CDR3 is TGTGCCAGCAGCGTTGGCGGGGCCGAGACCCAGTACTTC. Translation: CASSVGGAETQYF.

This chain links TRBV4-1 with TRBJ1-2; a weak D match, TRBD1 (6 bases). CDR1 MGHRA and CDR2 YSYEKL come from the germline V gene. This CDR3 has 15 amino acids. V was shortened by 1 base and J by 5 bases, with 14 bases between the two germline ends. For the CDR3, the DNA is TGCGCCAGCAGCCAAGTAGGCAGGGGTTGGTATGGCTACACCTTC. Translation: CASSQVGRGWYGYTF.

In DNA form, the CDR3 reads TGCGCCAGCAGCTCGGGGGACAGTTCGTTCACCGGGGAGCTGTTTTTT. Amino acid sequence: CASSSGDSSFTGELFF. The rearrangement joins TRBV5-1 to TRBJ2-2; possibly TRBD1 for D (7 bases). Between the trimmed V and J ends, which lost 3 bases and 4 bases, there was a span of 16 bases. This CDR3 contains 16 residues. From germline, CDR1 is SGHRS and CDR2 YFSETQ.

The chain combines TRBV19 with TRBJ2-1, with 8 bases that match TRBD1. V shed 3 bases and J 9 bases; nucleotides not matched to a gene: 10. Germline V gives CDR1 LNHDA, CDR2 SQIVND (reference sequence). The length of the CDR3 is 15 residues. This CDR3 reads CASSMLQGAGSEQFF. CDR3 DNA sequence: TGTGCCAGTAGTATGTTGCAGGGGGCTGGTAGTGAGCAGTTCTTC.

A single count supports this clonotype. Just one base apart from a much larger clone, this may be a read error. V is TRBV7-2 and J is TRBJ2-3; D unresolved. This CDR3 comprises 15 residues. Germline loops: CDR1 SGHTA, CDR2 FQGNSA. V lost 5 bases and J 5 bases, leaving 17 bases between the germline ends. The CDR3 bases are TGTGCCAGCAGCCCCCAAGGGCACGGAGAAGATACGCAGTATTTT. It encodes CASSPQGHGEDTQYF.

This clonotype was seen a handful of times. This chain uses TRBV7-3 with TRBJ2-5; 7 bases fit TRBD2. With V trimmed by 3 bases and J by 5 bases, 3 bases remained unmatched. Germline CDR1 reads SGHTA; CDR2 reads FQGTGA. The CDR3 spans 13 residues. DNA of the CDR3: TGTGCCAGCAGCTTTACCGGGGGGGAGACCCAGTACTTC. This encodes CASSFTGGETQYF.